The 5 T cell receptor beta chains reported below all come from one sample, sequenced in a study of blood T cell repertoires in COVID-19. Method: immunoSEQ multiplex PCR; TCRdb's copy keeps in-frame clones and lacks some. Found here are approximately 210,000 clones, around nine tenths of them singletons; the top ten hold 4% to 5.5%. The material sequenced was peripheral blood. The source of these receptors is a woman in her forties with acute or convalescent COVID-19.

The CDR3 region is CASSPTRNTEAFF. The DNA of the CDR3 is TGTGCCAGCAGCCCAACCAGGAACACTGAAGCTTTCTTT. The chain carries TRBV3-1 (or the pseudogene TRBV3-2) and TRBJ1-1; D is unclear. The CDR3 spans 13 residues. Trimming left V 4 bases short and J 1 base short, with 7 bases between. Germline V gene data show CDR1 as LGHDT and CDR2 as YNNKEL (reference sequence).

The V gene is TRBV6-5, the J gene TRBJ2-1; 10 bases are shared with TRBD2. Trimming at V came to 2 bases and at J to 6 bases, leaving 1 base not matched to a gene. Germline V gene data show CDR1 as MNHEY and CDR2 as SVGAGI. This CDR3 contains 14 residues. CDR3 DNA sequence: TGTGCCAGCAGTTACCGACTAGCGGGCAATGAGCAGTTCTTC. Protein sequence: CASSYRLAGNEQFF.

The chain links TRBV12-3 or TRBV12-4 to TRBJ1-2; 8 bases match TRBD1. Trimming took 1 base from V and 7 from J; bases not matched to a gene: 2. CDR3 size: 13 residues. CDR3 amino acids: CASSLGTGLGYTF. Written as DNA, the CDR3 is TGTGCCAGCAGTTTAGGGACAGGGCTTGGCTACACCTTC.

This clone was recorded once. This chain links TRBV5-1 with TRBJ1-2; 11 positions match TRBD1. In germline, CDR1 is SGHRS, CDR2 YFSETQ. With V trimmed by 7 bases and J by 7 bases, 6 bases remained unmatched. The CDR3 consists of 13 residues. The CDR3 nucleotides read TGCGCCAGCGGAGGACAGGGGGCCGGTGGCTACACCTTC. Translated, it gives CASGGQGAGGYTF.

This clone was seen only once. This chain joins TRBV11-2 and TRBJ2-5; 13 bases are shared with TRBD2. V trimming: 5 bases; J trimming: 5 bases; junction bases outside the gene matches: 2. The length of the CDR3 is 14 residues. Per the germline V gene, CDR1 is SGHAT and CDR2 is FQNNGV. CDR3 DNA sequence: TGTGCCAGCAGCCAACTAGCGGGGGGGGAGACCCAGTACTTC. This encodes CASSQLAGGETQYF.